These T cell receptor beta chains were read from a single sample in a study of blood T cell repertoires in COVID-19. Measured with immunoSEQ multiplex PCR; TCRdb has only the in-frame clones, and not every one. The sample comprises a few hundred thousand clones, around 90% of which are singletons, and approximately 0.7% rests with the top ten. Input material: peripheral blood. Receptor source: a human donor in a cohort sampled during active COVID-19. Each CDR3 is given with its conserved first and last residue.

CDR3 protein: CASSLLAGGPDTQYF; CDR3 length: 15; V gene: TRBV7-2; J gene: TRBJ2-3
CDR3 protein: CASSAVEETQYF; CDR3 length: 12; V gene: TRBV19; J gene: TRBJ2-5
CDR3 protein: CASSQSQTNTEAFF; CDR3 length: 14; V gene: TRBV3-1/TRBV3-2; J gene: TRBJ1-1
CDR3 protein: CASNTGGTYSYEQYF; CDR3 length: 15; V gene: TRBV11-2; J gene: TRBJ2-7
CDR3 protein: CASRGGPSSYNEQFF; CDR3 length: 15; V gene: TRBV2; J gene: TRBJ2-1
CDR3 protein: CSACGGGTYEQYF; CDR3 length: 13; V gene: TRBV20-1; J gene: TRBJ2-7
CDR3 protein: CASSFSTGAAYNSPLHF; CDR3 length: 17; V gene: TRBV7-3; J gene: TRBJ1-6
CDR3 protein: CASSLVGGTEAFF; CDR3 length: 13; V gene: TRBV12-3/TRBV12-4; J gene: TRBJ1-1
CDR3 protein: CASSPDRGLQETQYF; CDR3 length: 15; V gene: TRBV7-2; J gene: TRBJ2-5
CDR3 protein: CASSQFPEGYTF; CDR3 length: 12; V gene: TRBV3-1/TRBV3-2; J gene: TRBJ1-2